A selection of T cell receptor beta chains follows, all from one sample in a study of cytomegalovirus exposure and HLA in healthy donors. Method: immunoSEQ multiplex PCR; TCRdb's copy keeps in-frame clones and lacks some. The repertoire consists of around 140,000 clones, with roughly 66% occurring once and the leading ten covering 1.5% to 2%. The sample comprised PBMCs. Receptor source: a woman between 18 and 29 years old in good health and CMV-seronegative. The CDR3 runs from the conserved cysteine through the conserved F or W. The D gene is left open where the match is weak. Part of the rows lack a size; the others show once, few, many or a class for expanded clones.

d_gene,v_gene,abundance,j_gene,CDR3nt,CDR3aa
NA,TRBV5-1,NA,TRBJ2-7,TGCGCCAGCAGCTTTGGGAGGATTGACGAGCAGTACTTC,CASSFGRIDEQYF
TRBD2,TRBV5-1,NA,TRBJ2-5,TGCGCCAGCAGTCCAGACGGGGGGGCCAGGGAGACCCAGTACTTC,CASSPDGGARETQYF
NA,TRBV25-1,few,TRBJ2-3,TGTGCCAGCACCATACCCGAGGGGGGGGGCACAGATACGCAGTATTTT,CASTIPEGGGTDTQYF
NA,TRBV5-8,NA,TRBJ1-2,TGTGCCAGCAGCTTGGTGGCACCGAACTTC,CASSLVAPNF
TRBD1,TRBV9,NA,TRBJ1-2,TGTGCCAGCAGCGTAGGGTCAGGGACAGGGGTTTATGGCTACACCTTC,CASSVGSGTGVYGYTF
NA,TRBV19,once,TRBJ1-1,TGTGCCAGTAGCTCACAGACGAACACTGAAGCTTTCTTT,CASSSQTNTEAFF
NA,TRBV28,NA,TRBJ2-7,TGTGCCACCCAATACAGAAACGAGCAGTACTTC,CATQYRNEQYF
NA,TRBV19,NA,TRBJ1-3,TGTGCCAGCGAGAGGCTTGGAAACACCATATATTTT,CASERLGNTIYF
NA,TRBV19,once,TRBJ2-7,TGTGCCAGTAGTAGCCCAGCGGGTTCCCTCTACGAGCAGTACTTC,CASSSPAGSLYEQYF
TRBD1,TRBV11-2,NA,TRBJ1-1,TGTGCCAGCAGCCATAACAGGGGTTCCTCTGAAGCTTTCTTT,CASSHNRGSSEAFF
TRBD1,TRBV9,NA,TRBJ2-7,TGTGCCAGCAGCGTATCCCCCCCAACAGGGGGGAAAACCTACGAGCAGTACTTC,CASSVSPPTGGKTYEQYF
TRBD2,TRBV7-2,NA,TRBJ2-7,TGTGCCAGTGGGGAGGGACCCTACGAGCAGTACTTC,CASGEGPYEQYF
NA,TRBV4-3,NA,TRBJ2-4,TGCGCCAGCAGCCAAGGGTGGGCGAAAGGCCCAAAAAACATTCAGTACTTC,CASSQGWAKGPKNIQYF
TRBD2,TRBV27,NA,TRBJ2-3,TGTGCCAGCAGTCTACGTCCGACTAGCGGGACTAGCACAGATACGCAGTATTTT,CASSLRPTSGTSTDTQYF
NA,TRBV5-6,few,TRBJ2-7,TGTGCCAGCAGCCTTGGAGGGTTAAGCGAGCAGTACTTC,CASSLGGLSEQYF
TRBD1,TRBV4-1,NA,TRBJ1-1,TGCGCCAGCAGCCAACAGGACAGGGGGAATATGAACACTGAAGCTTTCTTT,CASSQQDRGNMNTEAFF
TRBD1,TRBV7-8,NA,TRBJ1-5,TGTGCCAGCAGCTTAGGGCAGGGGGCCAGACAGCCCCAGCATTTT,CASSLGQGARQPQHF
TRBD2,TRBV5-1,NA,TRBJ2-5,TGCGCCAGCAGCTTACTAGCGGGGGGGCCGAGAGAGACCCAGTACTTC,CASSLLAGGPRETQYF
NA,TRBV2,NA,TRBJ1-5,TGTGCCAGCAGCGACAGGTTTTCTCAGCCCCAGCATTTT,CASSDRFSQPQHF
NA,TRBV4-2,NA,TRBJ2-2,TGTGCCAGCAGCCAAGAGTCGGGAGCTGCCGGGGAGCTGTTTTTT,CASSQESGAAGELFF
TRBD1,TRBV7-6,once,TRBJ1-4,TGTGCCAGCAGCTTGTCCGGGACAGACAATGAAAAACTGTTTTTT,CASSLSGTDNEKLFF
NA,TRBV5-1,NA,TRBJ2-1,TGCGCCAGCAGGGAGGGGGCCTATGAGCAGTTCTTC,CASREGAYEQFF
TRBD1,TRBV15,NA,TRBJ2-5,TGTGCCACCAGCGCCCGGGACAGGGGAGAGACCCAGTACTTC,CATSARDRGETQYF
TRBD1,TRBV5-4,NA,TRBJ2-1,TGTGCCAGCAGCTTCCGTCCCGGGACAGGGGCTAGAAGTGAGCAGTTCTTC,CASSFRPGTGARSEQFF
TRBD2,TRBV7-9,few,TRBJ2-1,TGTGCCAGCAGCTTCCCAACTAGCGGGGGTTCCTACAATGAGCAGTTCTTC,CASSFPTSGGSYNEQFF
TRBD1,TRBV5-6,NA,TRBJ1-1,TGTGCCAGCAGCCGGGACAGGGGAGGGTTCGGGACTGAAGCTTTCTTT,CASSRDRGGFGTEAFF
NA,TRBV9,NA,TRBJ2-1,TGTGCCAGCAAGGGGGCCTACAATGAGCAGTTCTTC,CASKGAYNEQFF
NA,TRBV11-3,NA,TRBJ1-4,TGTGCCAGCAGCCGTGGACTTAATGAAAAACTGTTTTTT,CASSRGLNEKLFF
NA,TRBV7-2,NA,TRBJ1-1,TGTGCCAGCAGTCGTAGGGACTCGGACACTGAAGCTTTCTTT,CASSRRDSDTEAFF
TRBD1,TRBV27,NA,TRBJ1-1,TGTGCCAGCAGGACCGGGACAGGAAGTTTGAACACTGAAGCTTTCTTT,CASRTGTGSLNTEAFF
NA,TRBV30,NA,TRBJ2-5,TGTGCCCGGAGTGTACGGGGAGATACCCAGTACTTC,CARSVRGDTQYF
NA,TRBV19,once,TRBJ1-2,TGTGCCAGTAGTAAAAACGGTCGGGATGGCTACACCTTC,CASSKNGRDGYTF